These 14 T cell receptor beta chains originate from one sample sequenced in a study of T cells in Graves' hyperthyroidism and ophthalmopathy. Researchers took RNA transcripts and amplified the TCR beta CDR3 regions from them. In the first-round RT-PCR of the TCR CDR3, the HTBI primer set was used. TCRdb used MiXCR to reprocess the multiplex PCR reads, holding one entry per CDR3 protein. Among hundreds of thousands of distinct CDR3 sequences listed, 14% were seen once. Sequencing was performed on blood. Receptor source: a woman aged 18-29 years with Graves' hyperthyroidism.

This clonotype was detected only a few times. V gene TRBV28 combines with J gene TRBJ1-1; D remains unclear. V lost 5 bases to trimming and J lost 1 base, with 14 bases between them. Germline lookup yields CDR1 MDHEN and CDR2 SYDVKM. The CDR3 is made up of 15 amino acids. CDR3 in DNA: TGTGCCAGCAGTCCGTGGACGAATAAGAACACTGAAGCTTTCTTT. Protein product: CASSPWTNKNTEAFF.

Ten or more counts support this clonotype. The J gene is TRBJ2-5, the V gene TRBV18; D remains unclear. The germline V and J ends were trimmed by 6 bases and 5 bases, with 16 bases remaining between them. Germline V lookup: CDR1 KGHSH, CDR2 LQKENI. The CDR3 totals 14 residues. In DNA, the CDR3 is TGTGCCAGCTCGCCTCATTCTGGTCCGGAGACCCAGTACTTC. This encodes CASSPHSGPETQYF. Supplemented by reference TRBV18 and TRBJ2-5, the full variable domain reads NAGVMQNPRHLVRRRGQEARLRCSPMKGHSHVYWYRQLPEEGLKFMVYLQKENIIDESGMPKERFSAEFPKEGPSILRIQQVVRGDSAAYFCASSPHSGPETQYFGPGTRLLVL.

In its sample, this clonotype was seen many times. The CDR3 loop reads CAISGGSGMNTEAFF. The CDR3 DNA follows: TGTGCCATCAGTGGGGGTTCAGGGATGAACACTGAAGCTTTCTTT. This chain uses TRBV10-3 with TRBJ1-1; D perhaps matches TRBD1 (5 bases). V gave up 4 bases and J gave up 0 bases, with 12 bases separating them. CDR3 size: 15 residues. Germline V gives CDR1 ENHRY, CDR2 SYGVKD.

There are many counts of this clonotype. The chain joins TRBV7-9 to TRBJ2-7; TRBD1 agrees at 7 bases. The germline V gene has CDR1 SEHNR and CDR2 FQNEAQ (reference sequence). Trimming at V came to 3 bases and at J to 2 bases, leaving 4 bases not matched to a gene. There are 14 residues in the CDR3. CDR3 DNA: TGTGCCAGCAGCTTGGGGACAGCAGCCTACGAGCAGTACTTC. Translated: CASSLGTAAYEQYF.

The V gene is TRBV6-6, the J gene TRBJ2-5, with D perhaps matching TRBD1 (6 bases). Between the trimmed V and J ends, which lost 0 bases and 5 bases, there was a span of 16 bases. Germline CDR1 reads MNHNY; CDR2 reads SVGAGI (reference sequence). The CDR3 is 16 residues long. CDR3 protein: CASSYSRTGRRETQYF. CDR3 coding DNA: TGTGCCAGCAGTTACTCGAGAACAGGGCGGCGGGAGACCCAGTACTTC.

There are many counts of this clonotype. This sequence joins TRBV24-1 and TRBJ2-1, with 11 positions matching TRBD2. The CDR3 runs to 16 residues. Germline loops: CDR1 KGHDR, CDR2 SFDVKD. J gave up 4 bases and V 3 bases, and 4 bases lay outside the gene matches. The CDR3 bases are TGTGCCACCAGTGATCCTAGCGGGAGGTCATACAATGAGCAGTTCTTC. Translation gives CATSDPSGRSYNEQFF.

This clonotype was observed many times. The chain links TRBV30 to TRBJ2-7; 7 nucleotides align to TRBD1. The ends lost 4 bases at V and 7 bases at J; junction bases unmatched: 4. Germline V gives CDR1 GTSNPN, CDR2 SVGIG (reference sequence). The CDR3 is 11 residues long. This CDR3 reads CAWTGGREQYF. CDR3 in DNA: TGTGCCTGGACAGGGGGACGAGAGCAGTACTTC. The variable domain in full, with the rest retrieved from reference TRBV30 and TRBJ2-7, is SQTIHQWPATLVQPVGSPLSLECTVEGTSNPNLYWYRQAAGRGLQLLFYSVGIGQISSEVPQNLSASRPQDRQFILSSKKLLLSDSGFYLCAWTGGREQYFGPGTRLTVT.

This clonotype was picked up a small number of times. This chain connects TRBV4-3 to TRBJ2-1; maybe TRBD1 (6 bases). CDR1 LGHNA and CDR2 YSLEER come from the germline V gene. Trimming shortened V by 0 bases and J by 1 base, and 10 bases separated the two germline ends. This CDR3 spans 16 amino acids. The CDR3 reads CASSQDLGTSYNEQFF. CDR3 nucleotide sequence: TGCGCCAGCAGCCAAGATCTGGGGACATCCTACAATGAGCAGTTCTTC.

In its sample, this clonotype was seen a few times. The CDR3 protein is CSARDPVTNYGYTF. DNA for the CDR3: TGCAGTGCTAGAGATCCGGTAACTAACTATGGCTACACCTTC. V gene TRBV20-1 combines with J gene TRBJ1-2; no definite D call. Trimming stripped 0 bases from V and 0 bases from J, with 8 bases between. CDR3 length: 14 residues. Germline values: CDR1 DFQATT, CDR2 SNEGSKA (reference sequence).

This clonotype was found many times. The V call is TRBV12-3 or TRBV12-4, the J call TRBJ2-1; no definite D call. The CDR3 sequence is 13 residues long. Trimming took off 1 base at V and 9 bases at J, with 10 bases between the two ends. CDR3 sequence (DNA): TGTGCCAGCAGTTTAGGGTACGTCAGTGAGCAGTTCTTC. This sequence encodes CASSLGYVSEQFF.

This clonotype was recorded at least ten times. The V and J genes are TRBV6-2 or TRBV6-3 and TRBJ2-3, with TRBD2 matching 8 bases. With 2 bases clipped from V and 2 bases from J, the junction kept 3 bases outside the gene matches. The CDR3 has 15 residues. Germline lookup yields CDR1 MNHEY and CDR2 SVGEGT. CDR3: CASSYGREATDTQYF. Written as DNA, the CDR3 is TGTGCCAGCAGTTACGGGCGGGAGGCCACAGATACGCAGTATTTT.

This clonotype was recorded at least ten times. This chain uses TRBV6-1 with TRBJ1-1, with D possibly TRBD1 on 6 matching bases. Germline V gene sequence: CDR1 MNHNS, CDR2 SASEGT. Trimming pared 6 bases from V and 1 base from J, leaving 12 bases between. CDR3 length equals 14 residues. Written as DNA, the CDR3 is TGTGCCAGCAGCTTCGGGGGACAGAACACTGAAGCTTTCTTT. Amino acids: CASSFGGQNTEAFF.

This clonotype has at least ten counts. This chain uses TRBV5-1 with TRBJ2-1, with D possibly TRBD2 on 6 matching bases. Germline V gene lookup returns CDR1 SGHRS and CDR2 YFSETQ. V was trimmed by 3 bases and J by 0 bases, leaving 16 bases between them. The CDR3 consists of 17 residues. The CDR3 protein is CASSSLGVGSSYNEQFF. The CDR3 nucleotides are TGCGCCAGCAGCTCGCTCGGGGTCGGGAGCTCCTACAATGAGCAGTTCTTC.

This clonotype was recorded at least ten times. The CDR3 loop is CASSLVPPDTQYF. The CDR3 DNA reads TGTGCCAGCAGCTTAGTTCCTCCAGATACGCAGTATTTT. The J gene is TRBJ2-3, the V gene TRBV7-9; no firm D call. The V and J ends lost 1 base and 4 bases respectively, with 6 bases between them. This CDR3 comprises 13 residues. The germline gives CDR1 SEHNR, CDR2 FQNEAQ (reference sequence).